What follows is one T cell receptor (beta chain) and its context. Its specificity is unknown. The V end lost 4 bases, the J end lost 1 base, and 11 bases lay between the germline ends. The CDR3 length is 14 residues. Germline CDR1 is SGHTS and CDR2 is YDEGEE. The ViraFEST assay expanded antigen-specific CD4+ T cells with viral peptide pools before sequencing. With 10 days of culture completed, CD4+ T cells were isolated. The person acquired a PCR-confirmed SARS-CoV-2 infection between March and December 2020. Each person got two doses of an mRNA SARS-CoV-2 vaccine, BNT162b2 or mRNA-1273. Every well got over 1.5 million PBMC, which were grown with about 10 IU/ml IL-2 and 9 to 10 ug/ml peptides. IL-2 medium took the place of half the medium on both days 3 and 7. Generated by immunoSEQ multiplex PCR, the TCRdb table keeps only in-frame clones and is missing some. The sample has 14,000 or so clones; 80% are singletons.

The sample originates from a study of vaccination effects on CD4 cells after COVID-19. Looking at the study overall: Samples taken from a few convalescent patients early and late after vaccination were obtained.

The chain joins TRBV5-8 to TRBJ2-5; D is uncertain. The receptor's source is a human donor who had a prior SARS-CoV-2 infection. The sequenced sample was CD4+ T cells from PBMCs cultured with SARS-CoV-2 spike peptides, obtained after COVID-19 vaccination. The CDR3 nucleotides are TGTGCCAGCAGCCCCGACGACGGCCAAGAGACCCAGTACTTC. Its translation is CASSPDDGQETQYF. The complete variable domain, with remaining parts taken from reference TRBV5-8 and TRBJ2-5, reads EAGVTQSPTHLIKTRGQQATLRCSPISGHTSVYWYQQALGLGLQFLLWYDEGEERNRGNFPPRFSGRQFPNYSSELNVNALELEDSALYLCASSPDDGQETQYFGPGTRLLVL.